Here is one T cell receptor (beta chain) with its context. The sample holds a few counts of this clonotype. Its antigen has not been determined. The sample holds no much larger clone one base away, and base qualities are not on file. The record originates from a study of post-analysis software for immune sequencing data (dated by TCRdb to between 2014 and 2017). Looking at the study overall: The recorded disease courses included relapsing-remitting, secondary progressive and progressive-relapsing multiple sclerosis, and some patients had no subtype annotation. Patient repertoires were compared against around twelve previously published healthy control repertoires from donors aged about 6 to 27 years. A subset of samples was prepared in parallel using single-end sample barcoding, then pooled and co-amplified after Illumina adapter ligation.

Overall study results and their limits: Normalized Chao1 diversity was significantly lower in multiple sclerosis patients than controls, suggesting substantial peripheral T-cell clonal expansion. When samples were clustered directly using the F measure, samples prepared in the same batch co-clustered strongly, which prompted a batch-effect correction. Patients showed significantly higher frequencies than controls for 4 or 5 TRBV segments, among them TRBV5-6, TRBV5-1 and TRBV20-1. The multiple sclerosis patient group was slightly younger than the control group.

Its CDR3 holds 16 amino acids, cysteine through phenylalanine. Only the CDR3 DNA is retained, 48 bases long and in frame from the first base. The germline V gene encodes CDR1 SEHNR and CDR2 FQNEAQ (reference sequence). V gives up 1 base and J gives up 1 base, and the segment between their germline ends measures 11 bases. Libraries were prepared through PCR. Sequencing relied on an Illumina HiSeq 2500. To reduce PCR and sequencing biases, unique molecular identifiers were built into the TCR beta cDNA libraries. Roughly 0.5 million cDNA molecules were obtained per 1 to 10 million input T cells, so each molecule approximated one T cell. The same protocol used for the earlier healthy control dataset was applied to prepare and sequence the patient libraries. Samples belonging to the same batch were prepared together, multiplexed and sequenced on a shared HiSeq lane. In the original analysis: MIGEC was used to process the raw barcoded reads, and molecular identifier groups with only a single read were discarded before consensus assembly and CDR3 extraction. Clonotype tables were post-analysed with VDJtools, normalizing diversity by down-sampling all datasets to the smallest sample size. In repertoire overlap clustering, CDR3 amino acid sequences, but not nucleotide sequences, were matched to correct batch-related cross-sample contamination. The raw public reads went through TCRdb reprocessing: fastp at Q25, MiXCR clone calling, in-frame beta chains kept. Each entry is one CDR3 protein sequence, shown with its most common DNA and genes. TCRdb, rather than the study authors, made the V and J calls. The sample profile shows roughly 570,000 distinct CDR3 sequences; around 34% of them were found once. Under 7% of the sample is taken by the ten largest.

To demonstrate the VDJtools post-analysis software, TCR beta repertoires were profiled from the peripheral blood of 13 young patients with multiple sclerosis. The patients with multiple sclerosis were children and adolescents between about 6 and 17 years of age. Sequenced material: blood. This sequence originates from a girl between 2 and 17 years old with multiple sclerosis. Rearrangement joined TRBV7-9 to TRBJ1-5, with no confident D gene call. Here is the DNA: TGTGCCAGCAGCTTAGGATGGGGTGAAAGCAATCAGCCCCAGCATTTT. Its translation reads: CASSLGWGESNQPQHF.